These 2 T cell receptor beta chains were all obtained from the same sample, sequenced in a study of monozygotic twins with inflammatory bowel disease. TCRdb re-called the 5' RACE reads, yielding one record per CDR3 amino acid sequence without DNA. The listing contains over 110,000 distinct CDR3 sequences. The sequenced material came from blood. The source of these receptors is a human donor with ulcerative colitis or Crohn's disease, or a healthy co-twin of an affected twin (not recorded which).

The chain has TRBV6-1 and TRBJ1-5; TCRdb indicates TRBD1, and absent DNA this call remains unverified. CDR3 length: 13 amino acids. The germline gives CDR1 MNHNS, CDR2 SASEGT. CDR3: CASNRANNQPQHF.

The CDR3 region is CSASQGQGAYEQYF. The chain recombines TRBV20-1 with TRBJ2-7; there is no DNA to check the TCRdb D call of TRBD1. In germline, CDR1 is DFQATT, CDR2 SNEGSKA (reference sequence). CDR3 length equals 14 residues.